These 5 T cell receptor beta chains were all obtained from the same sample, sequenced in a study of response to subunit inactivated influenza vaccine. TCRdb reprocessed the RT-PCR reads with MiXCR, giving one entry per CDR3 protein. This table has 500,000 to 600,000 distinct CDR3 sequences, approximately 12% appearing once. Sequencing was performed on PBMCs from blood, taken on the day of vaccination. These receptors originate from a man between 45 and 60 years old who received an inactivated influenza vaccine.

This clonotype was counted only a few times. The rearrangement joins TRBV20-1 to TRBJ1-1; possibly TRBD1 for D (5 bases). Per germline, CDR1 DFQATT and CDR2 SNEGSKA (reference sequence). The V end lost 6 bases, the J end lost 5 bases, and 19 bases lay between the germline ends. The CDR3 runs to 14 residues. In nucleotides, the CDR3 is TGCAGTGCCGGAATGGGCCAGGGCGAGACTGAAGCTTTCTTT. The encoded protein is CSAGMGQGETEAFF.

In this sample, this clonotype turned up many times. V gene TRBV29-1 combines with J gene TRBJ2-7, with TRBD1 identical over 7 bases. The ends lost 6 bases at V and 2 bases at J; junction bases unmatched: 1. This CDR3 has 11 residues. Germline V gives CDR1 SQVTM, CDR2 ANQGSEA. In nucleotides, the CDR3 is TGCAGCGTCCAGGGGGCCTACGAGCAGTACTTC. It yields the protein CSVQGAYEQYF.

This clonotype was seen at least ten times. In DNA form, the CDR3 reads TGCAGCGTTGGTGGGGAGCTGGGGATTTACAATGAGCAGTTCTTC. Translation gives CSVGGELGIYNEQFF. This chain uses TRBV29-1 with TRBJ2-1, with a tentative D call TRBD2 (5 bases). Germline CDR1 reads SQVTM; CDR2 reads ANQGSEA. The V end lost 4 bases, the J end lost 4 bases, and 17 bases lay between the germline ends. The CDR3 has 15 residues.

V usage is TRBV28 and J usage is TRBJ1-1; tentative D call: TRBD1 (5 bases). From germline, CDR1 is MDHEN and CDR2 SYDVKM. Trimming left V 5 bases short and J 4 bases short, with 14 bases between. The CDR3 spans 14 residues. CDR3 DNA: TGTGCCAGCAGTGTAAGGGGTTTCCGCACTGAAGCTTTCTTT. It specifies CASSVRGFRTEAFF.

The rearrangement links TRBV4-3 to TRBJ2-1; TRBD1 matches 8 bases. The J segment lost 14 bases and the V segment lost 0 bases, leaving 21 bases of the junction unmatched. Germline CDR1 reads LGHNA; CDR2 reads YSLEER. This CDR3 has 18 amino acids. CDR3 protein: CASSQEWTGTWLGGRKFF. CDR3 coding DNA: TGCGCCAGCAGCCAAGAATGGACAGGGACATGGTTAGGCGGGCGCAAGTTCTTC.